Listed here are 13 T cell receptor beta chains from one sample, sequenced in a study of read filtering for tumor transcriptome and immune sequencing. The library was built from about 400 ng RNA with molecular barcoded adaptors for alpha/delta and beta/gamma chains. TCRdb ran MiXCR on the reads and lists one entry per CDR3 protein. The data hold roughly 130,000 distinct CDR3 sequences, with roughly 13% observed a single time. The specimen sequenced was a population of CD138-negative cells sorted from bone marrow. These receptors originate from a donor aged 40 or over with multiple myeloma.

Comment on this clonotype: A single base separates this from a much larger clone, so it may be a read error. This rearrangement joins TRBV20-1 to TRBJ2-5; 7 bases are shared with TRBD1. CDR1 DFQATT and CDR2 SNEGSKA come from the germline V gene (reference sequence). Unmatched junction bases numbered 7, after V lost 5 bases and J lost 4 bases. This CDR3 spans 13 amino acids. The CDR3 coding sequence is TGCAGTGCTGCCGGGACAGAGAGAGAGACCCAGTACTTC. It encodes CSAAGTERETQYF.

This clonotype was counted many times. The chain combines TRBV5-1 with TRBJ2-5; 11 nucleotides agree with TRBD2. Trimming at V came to 0 bases and at J to 1 base, leaving 2 bases not matched to a gene. Germline V gene lookup returns CDR1 SGHRS and CDR2 YFSETQ. The CDR3 is 16 amino acids. The CDR3 nucleotides are TGCGCCAGCAGCTTGGGACTAGCGGGGTCCCAAGAGACCCAGTACTTC. Protein product: CASSLGLAGSQETQYF.

This clonotype was seen at least ten times. This chain links TRBV7-9 with TRBJ1-4, with a weak D call TRBD1 (6 bases). Trimming took off 7 bases at V and 6 bases at J, with 15 bases between the two ends. The CDR3 has 14 amino acids. Germline-derived CDR1 and CDR2 are SEHNR and FQNEAQ (reference sequence). CDR3 sequence: CASTSGVGDEKLFF. The DNA of the CDR3 is TGTGCCAGCACTTCAGGGGTGGGAGATGAAAAACTGTTTTTT.

The rearrangement uses TRBV10-2 and TRBJ2-3; 11 nucleotides agree with TRBD1. From germline, CDR1 is WSHSY and CDR2 SAAADI. Unmatched junction bases numbered 10, after V lost 6 bases and J lost 5 bases. The CDR3 runs to 16 residues. CDR3 loop: CASRPTSGTGGDTQYF. The CDR3 DNA reads TGCGCCAGCAGACCAACTTCGGGGACAGGGGGAGATACGCAGTATTTT.

This sequence joins TRBV19 and TRBJ2-2, with 7 nucleotides matching TRBD2. Germline assignment: CDR1 LNHDA and CDR2 SQIVND (reference sequence). V shed 3 bases, J shed 3 bases, and the junction held 7 bases outside the gene matches. This CDR3 spans 16 amino acids. Written as DNA, the CDR3 is TGTGCCAGTAGTATGACGAGCGGGGCCGACACCGGGGAGCTGTTTTTT. Translated: CASSMTSGADTGELFF.

This clonotype was detected many times. The V and J genes are TRBV18 and TRBJ2-7; tentatively, D is TRBD1 (5 bases). This CDR3 has 14 residues. Germline V gene sequence: CDR1 KGHSH, CDR2 LQKENI. Trimming shortened V by 6 bases and J by 4 bases, and 16 bases separated the two germline ends. In nucleotides, the CDR3 is TGTGCCAGCTCGACAGAACCATTGAATTACGAGCAGTACTTC. Its translation is CASSTEPLNYEQYF.

On this clonotype: An end of the junction does not agree with germline; a read error may underlie this. The chain employs TRBV20-1 and TRBJ2-1; perhaps TRBD2 as D (5 bases). This CDR3 spans 13 amino acids. CDR1 and CDR2 from the germline V gene are DFQATT and SNEGSKA (reference sequence). The DNA of the CDR3 is TGCTGTGCTAGAGCCACGGCTCGGGGTGAGCAGTTCTTC. Its protein product is CCARATARGEQFF.

This clonotype came up many times. The chain recombines TRBV5-6 with TRBJ1-5; D unresolved. In germline, CDR1 is SGHDT, CDR2 YYEEEE. Trimming shortened V by 4 bases and J by 3 bases, and 14 bases separated the two germline ends. The CDR3 sequence is 15 residues long. The CDR3 reads CASSRWTVPNQPQHF. The DNA for the CDR3 is TGTGCCAGCAGCCGCTGGACGGTACCCAATCAGCCCCAGCATTTT.

This clonotype came up many times. The CDR3 nucleotides read TGTGCCAGCAGTTCCCCCGAACTAGCAGCTAGCACAGATACGCAGTATTTT. Translated: CASSSPELAASTDTQYF. The chain recombines TRBV28 with TRBJ2-3; tentative D call: TRBD2 (6 bases). The CDR3 runs 17 residues. V lost 4 bases, J lost 0 bases, and 17 bases lay in between. The germline CDR1 and CDR2 sequences are MDHEN and SYDVKM. Full variable domain (missing parts from reference TRBV28 and TRBJ2-3): DVKVTQSSRYLVKRTGEKVFLECVQDMDHENMFWYRQDPGLGLRLIYFSYDVKMKEKGDIPEGYSVSREKKERFSLILESASTNQTSMYLCASSSPELAASTDTQYFGPGTRLTVL.

This clonotype was recorded many times. The chain links TRBV3-1 to TRBJ2-1; D possibly corresponds to TRBD2 (5 bases). Germline-derived CDR1 and CDR2 are LGHDT and YNNKEL (reference sequence). The V end was cut by 5 bases, the J end by 12 bases, with 8 bases between. The length of the CDR3 is 10 residues. For the CDR3, the DNA is TGTGCCAGCAGCAACGGGGTGCAGTTCTTC. Amino acid sequence: CASSNGVQFF.

This clonotype has a count of ten or more. This chain uses TRBV9 with TRBJ1-2; 7 bases align to TRBD1. Germline CDR1 reads SGDLS; CDR2 reads YYNGEE. The CDR3 has 14 residues. The junction had 6 bases not matched to a gene; V was cut back by 3 bases and J by 4 bases. CDR3 DNA: TGTGCCAGCAGCGAGCGACAGGGAGGCTATGGCTACACCTTC. Encoded protein: CASSERQGGYGYTF. The entire variable domain, with the rest obtained from reference TRBV9 and TRBJ1-2, is as follows: DSGVTQTPKHLITATGQRVTLRCSPRSGDLSVYWYQQSLDQGLQFLIQYYNGEERAKGNILERFSAQQFPDLHSELNLSSLELGDSALYFCASSERQGGYGYTFGSGTRLTVV.

This clonotype was picked up many times. This chain links TRBV30 with TRBJ2-1; 10 bases map to TRBD2. The length of the CDR3 is 12 residues. With 1 base clipped from V and 12 bases from J, the junction kept 3 bases outside the gene matches. In germline, CDR1 is GTSNPN, CDR2 SVGIG (reference sequence). CDR3 bases: TGTGCCTGGAGTGGCCTAGCGGGAGTGCAGTTCTTC. Encoded protein: CAWSGLAGVQFF.

This clonotype was recorded at least ten times. The chain recombines TRBV19 with TRBJ2-1; no clear D. The CDR3 covers 16 residues. V lost 6 bases to trimming and J lost 5 bases, with 20 bases between them. Looked up from germline, CDR1 is LNHDA and CDR2 is SQIVND (reference sequence). CDR3 sequence (DNA): TGTGCCAGTAGCACCTGGGCCCTTTCCCCCAACAATGAGCAGTTCTTC. Translated: CASSTWALSPNNEQFF.